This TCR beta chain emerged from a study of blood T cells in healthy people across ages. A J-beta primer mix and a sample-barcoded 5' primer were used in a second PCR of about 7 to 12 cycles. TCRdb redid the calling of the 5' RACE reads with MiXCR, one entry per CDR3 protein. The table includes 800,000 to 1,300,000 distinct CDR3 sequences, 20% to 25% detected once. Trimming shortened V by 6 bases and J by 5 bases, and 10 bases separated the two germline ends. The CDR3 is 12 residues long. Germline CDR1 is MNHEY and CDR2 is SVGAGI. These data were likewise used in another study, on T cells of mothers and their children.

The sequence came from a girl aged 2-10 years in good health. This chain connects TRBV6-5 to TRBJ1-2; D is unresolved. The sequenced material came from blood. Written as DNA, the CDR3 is TGTGCCAGCAGGGGGTGGGGATATGGCTACACCTTC. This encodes CASRGWGYGYTF.